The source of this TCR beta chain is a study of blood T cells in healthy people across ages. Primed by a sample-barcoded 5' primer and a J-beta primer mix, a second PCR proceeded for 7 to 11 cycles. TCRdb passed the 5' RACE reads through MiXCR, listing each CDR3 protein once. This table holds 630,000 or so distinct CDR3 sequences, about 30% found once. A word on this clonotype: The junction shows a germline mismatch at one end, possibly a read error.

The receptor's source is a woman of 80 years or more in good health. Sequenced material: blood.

The CDR3 protein is CASSLGGQGSNSEAFF. The CDR3 nucleotides read TGTGCCAGCAGCCTTGGGGGGCAGGGGTCGAACAGTGAAGCTTTCTTT. This chain uses TRBV25-1 with TRBJ1-1, with D tentatively TRBD1 (6 bases). This CDR3 comprises 16 residues. CDR1 and CDR2 (germline): MGHDK, SYGVNS.